The next 5 T cell receptor beta chains were all read from a single sample in a study of blood T cell repertoires in COVID-19. The repertoire was sequenced with immunoSEQ multiplex PCR; TCRdb's copy has only in-frame clones and lacks some. The data show under 500,000 clones, approximately 90% seen once. Sequences were obtained from peripheral blood. Receptors originate from a woman in her 30s with acute or convalescent COVID-19.

The rearrangement links TRBV12-5 to TRBJ1-1; D gene ambiguous. Germline V gives CDR1 LGHNT, CDR2 FRNRAP. This CDR3 has 13 residues. The V gene lost 0 bases and the J gene lost 8 bases, with 10 bases spanning the gap. CDR3 DNA sequence: TGTGCTAGTGGTTTGGTTTCTGGCGGAGAAGCTTTCTTT. Residues: CASGLVSGGEAFF.

The chain employs TRBV5-5 and TRBJ2-5, with 11 bases lining up with TRBD1. Germline CDR1 is SGHKS and CDR2 is YYEKEE (reference sequence). After removal of 3 bases from V and 5 bases from J, the junction contained 9 bases not matched to a gene. This CDR3 region has 16 residues. The CDR3 coding sequence is TGTGCCAGCAGCTCCAGCGGGACAGGGGGAACGGAGACCCAGTACTTC. The encoded protein is CASSSSGTGGTETQYF.

The V and J genes are TRBV5-1 and TRBJ2-7; tentative D call: TRBD1 (6 bases). Trimming pared 0 bases from V and 13 bases from J, leaving 17 bases between. Germline-derived CDR1 and CDR2 are SGHRS and YFSETQ. CDR3 length: 13 residues. Here the CDR3 reads CASSLALDSDYYF. In DNA, the CDR3 is TGCGCCAGCAGCTTGGCCTTGGACAGTGACTACTACTTC.

The rearrangement links TRBV6-5 to TRBJ1-2, with D tentatively TRBD1 (5 bases). CDR3 length: 11 amino acids. Germline V gene sequence: CDR1 MNHEY, CDR2 SVGAGI. The germline V and J ends were trimmed by 10 bases and 8 bases, with 14 bases remaining between them. The CDR3 DNA reads as TGTGCCACCCGGGACTTGGAAGGCTACACCTTC. It translates to CATRDLEGYTF.

The gene calls are TRBV2 and TRBJ1-2; TRBD1 matches at 7 bases. The V segment lost 11 bases and the J segment 7 bases; nucleotides outside the gene matches: 13. Per the germline V gene, CDR1 is SNHLY and CDR2 is FYNNEI. The CDR3 extends over 13 amino acids. In DNA, the CDR3 is TGTGCCGGAGCGACAGGGTCCCTTTTTGGCTACACCTTC. It encodes CAGATGSLFGYTF.